The 6 T cell receptor beta chains below were found in one sample sequenced in a study of T-cell memory formation after mild COVID-19. TCRdb processed the 5' RACE reads anew with MiXCR; each CDR3 protein has one entry. The sample has 60,000 to 65,000 distinct CDR3 sequences; over 8.5% are singletons. The sequencing input was PBMCs or a T cell subset sorted from them (not recorded which). The receptors derive from a man younger than 35 who had mild COVID-19 (a few samples of this study predate the infection). Cell type and time point are not known.

V usage is TRBV20-1 and J usage is TRBJ2-3; 7 bases line up with TRBD2. The length of the CDR3 is 15 residues. CDR1 is DFQATT, CDR2 SNEGSKA, per germline (reference sequence). The J segment lost 1 base and the V segment lost 1 base, leaving 5 bases of the junction unmatched. CDR3 sequence: CSARVASGRTDTQYF. CDR3 coding DNA: TGCAGTGCTAGAGTTGCTAGCGGTCGCACAGATACGCAGTATTTT.

The gene calls are TRBV15 and TRBJ1-1, with TRBD1 as a possible D gene (5 bases). CDR1 and CDR2 (germline): LNHNV, YYDKDF (reference sequence). The CDR3 is 13 amino acids. Trimming left V 1 base short and J 8 bases short, with 11 bases between. The CDR3 DNA reads TGTGCCACCAGCAGAGGCCAACAGGCAGAAGCTTTCTTT. As protein: CATSRGQQAEAFF.

On this clonotype itself: A single base separates this from a much larger clone, so it may be a read error. The chain has TRBV7-7 and TRBJ2-1, with 7 bases matching TRBD2. The CDR3 covers 11 residues. The germline gives CDR1 SSHAT, CDR2 FNYEAQ (reference sequence). CDR3 sequence (DNA): TGTGCCAACAGCGGCGGGGGTGAGCAGTTCTTC. This gives the protein CANSGGGEQFF.

The chain's CDR3 is CASSPTGAGGANVLTF. The CDR3, as DNA: TGCGCCAGCAGCCCGACGGGGGCTGGTGGGGCCAACGTCCTGACTTTC. This chain uses TRBV5-1 with TRBJ2-6; D is possibly TRBD1 or TRBD2 (6 bases each). V lost 4 bases, J lost 3 bases, and 14 bases lay in between. The CDR3 spans 16 residues. CDR1 and CDR2 from the germline V gene are SGHRS and YFSETQ.

This clonotype turned up a few times. This rearrangement joins TRBV5-4 to TRBJ1-4, with D possibly being TRBD1 (6 bases). The V gene lost 2 bases and the J gene lost 8 bases, with 13 bases spanning the gap. CDR3 length: 14 amino acids. CDR1 SGHNT and CDR2 YYREEE come from the germline V gene (reference sequence). As DNA, the CDR3 is TGTGCCAGCAGCTTACAGGGCGCGGAGGAAAAACTGTTTTTT. Translated: CASSLQGAEEKLFF.

This clonotype was picked up many times. The V call is TRBV5-1, the J call TRBJ2-5; D call uncertain. Germline CDR1 is SGHRS and CDR2 is YFSETQ. Between the trimmed V and J ends, which lost 4 bases and 4 bases, there was a span of 17 bases. The CDR3 has 15 residues. The CDR3 here is CASSEQSAQPETQYF. The CDR3 DNA sequence: TGCGCCAGCAGCGAGCAGTCGGCGCAGCCAGAGACCCAGTACTTC. The full variable domain, with the rest looked up from reference TRBV5-1 and TRBJ2-5, is KAGVTQTPRYLIKTRGQQVTLSCSPISGHRSVSWYQQTPGQGLQFLFEYFSETQRNKGNFPGRFSGRQFSNSRSEMNVSTLELGDSALYLCASSEQSAQPETQYFGPGTRLLVL.